This T cell receptor beta chain emerged from a study of blood T cell repertoires in COVID-19. Study information: The United States, Italy and Spain supplied acute and convalescent COVID-19 samples. Sources were T cells, B-cell-depleted T cells, or PBMCs; the material itself was cDNA or gDNA.

Germline CDR1 and CDR2: LNHDA and SQIVND (reference sequence). This CDR3 region has 14 residues. J lost 5 bases, V lost 4 bases, and 8 bases had no gene match. As originally analysed: The assay estimated nucleated cells by amplifying reference gene primers. Assay: immunoSEQ multiplex PCR; the TCRdb copy retains only in-frame clones and omits some. V and J calls plus clone size are reproduced from that table; the DNA served to infer D and trimming. Of 94,000 or so clones listed, about 90% are singletons. Sequencing was performed on peripheral blood. This sequence was found in a woman in her seventies with acute or convalescent COVID-19. This chain uses TRBV19 with TRBJ2-7; the match to TRBD1 covers 7 bases. The chain's CDR3 is CASSKTGILDEQYF. Written as DNA, the CDR3 is TGTGCCAGTAGTAAGACAGGGATCCTCGACGAGCAGTACTTC.